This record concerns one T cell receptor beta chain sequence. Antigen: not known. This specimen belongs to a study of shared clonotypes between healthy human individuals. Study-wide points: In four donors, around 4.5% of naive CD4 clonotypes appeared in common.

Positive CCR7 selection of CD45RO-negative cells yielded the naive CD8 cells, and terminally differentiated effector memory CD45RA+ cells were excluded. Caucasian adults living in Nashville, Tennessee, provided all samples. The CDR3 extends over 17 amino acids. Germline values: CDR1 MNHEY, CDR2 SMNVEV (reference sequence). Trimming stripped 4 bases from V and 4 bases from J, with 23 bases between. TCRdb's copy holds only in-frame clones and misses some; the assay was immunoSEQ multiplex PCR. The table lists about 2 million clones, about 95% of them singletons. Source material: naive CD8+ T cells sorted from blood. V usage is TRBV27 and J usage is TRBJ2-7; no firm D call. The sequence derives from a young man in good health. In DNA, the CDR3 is TGTGCCAGCAGTTCTCACTCTCTGACGGGCCCACCTTACGAGCAGTACTTC. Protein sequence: CASSSHSLTGPPYEQYF.